The next 5 T cell receptor beta chains were all read from a single sample in a study of T cells after yellow fever vaccination. MiXCR, run by TCRdb on the 5' RACE reads, gives a single entry per CDR3 protein. The table lists about 58,000 distinct CDR3 sequences, about 6.6% of them singletons. Sequencing was performed on CD8+ T cells sorted from PBMCs, taken on the day of the first yellow fever vaccination. All receptors derive from a man between 18 and 29 years old who received the YFV17D yellow fever vaccine.

Many counts were recorded for this clonotype. The chain has TRBV3-1 and TRBJ2-2; 11 nucleotides match TRBD2. This CDR3 is built from 20 residues. The junction had 17 bases not matched to a gene; V was cut back by 4 bases and J by 4 bases. Germline V gene data show CDR1 as LGHDT and CDR2 as YNNKEL (reference sequence). The CDR3 loop reads CASSPHGGLAGGSSTGELFF. CDR3 nucleotide sequence: TGTGCCAGCAGCCCGCATGGAGGGCTAGCGGGGGGCTCGAGCACCGGGGAGCTGTTTTTT. The full variable domain, with the rest looked up from reference TRBV3-1 and TRBJ2-2, is DTAVSQTPKYLVTQMGNDKSIKCEQNLGHDTMYWYKQDSKKFLKIMFSYNNKELIINETVPNRFSPKSPDKAHLNLHINSLELGDSAVYFCASSPHGGLAGGSSTGELFFGEGSRLTVL.

The table lists this clonotype with many counts. The chain uses TRBV7-2 and TRBJ2-5; TRBD2 agrees at 10 bases. The V segment lost 5 bases and the J segment 2 bases; nucleotides outside the gene matches: 2. Germline CDR1 and CDR2: SGHTA and FQGNSA. This CDR3 contains 14 residues. The DNA for the CDR3 is TGTGCCAGCAGCCTACTAGCGGGGCAAGAGACCCAGTACTTC. Translating gives CASSLLAGQETQYF.

This clonotype was counted at least ten times. This chain connects TRBV7-6 to TRBJ2-5; TRBD1 matches at 9 bases. Germline V gene sequence: CDR1 SGHVS, CDR2 FNYEAQ. The junction had 9 bases not matched to a gene; V was cut back by 4 bases and J by 9 bases. The CDR3 is made up of 14 amino acids. The CDR3 DNA is TGTGCCAGCAGCTCTCGGGACAGGGAATCGGCCCAGTACTTC. Its translation is CASSSRDRESAQYF.

This clonotype was observed at least ten times. The V call is TRBV27, the J call TRBJ2-7, with 7 nucleotides matching TRBD1. The length of the CDR3 is 16 residues. Germline CDR1 and CDR2: MNHEY and SMNVEV (reference sequence). V shed 6 bases, J shed 4 bases, and the junction held 15 bases outside the gene matches. The CDR3 sequence is CASSKTLDRDNYEQYF. CDR3 DNA sequence: TGTGCCAGCAGCAAAACTCTTGACAGGGATAATTACGAGCAGTACTTC.

In this sample, this clonotype turned up many times. The V and J genes are TRBV11-3 and TRBJ1-2; D is possibly TRBD1 (6 bases). The CDR3 spans 13 residues. The germline V gene encodes CDR1 SGHNT and CDR2 YENEEA. Deletions cut 4 bases from V and 6 bases from J, with 12 bases between. The DNA of the CDR3 is TGTGCCAGCAGCTCCCGAGAGGGGGATGGCTACACCTTC. Protein product: CASSSREGDGYTF.